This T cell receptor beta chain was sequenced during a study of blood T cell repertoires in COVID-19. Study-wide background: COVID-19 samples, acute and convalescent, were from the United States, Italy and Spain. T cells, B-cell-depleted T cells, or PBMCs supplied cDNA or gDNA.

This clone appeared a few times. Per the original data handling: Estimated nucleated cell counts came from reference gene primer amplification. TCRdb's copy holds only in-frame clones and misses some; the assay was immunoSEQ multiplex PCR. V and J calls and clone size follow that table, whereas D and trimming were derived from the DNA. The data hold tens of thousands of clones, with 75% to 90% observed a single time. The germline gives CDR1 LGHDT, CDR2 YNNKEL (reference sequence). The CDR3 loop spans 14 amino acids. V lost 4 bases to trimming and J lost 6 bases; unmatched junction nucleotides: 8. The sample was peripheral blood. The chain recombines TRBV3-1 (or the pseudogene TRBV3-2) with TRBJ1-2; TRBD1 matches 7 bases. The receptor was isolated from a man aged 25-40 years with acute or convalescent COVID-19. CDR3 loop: CASSPPTGQNGYTF. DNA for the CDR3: TGTGCCAGCAGCCCTCCGACAGGGCAAAATGGCTACACCTTC.